The next 21 T cell receptor beta chains were all read from a single sample in a study of PD-1 blockade in classical Hodgkin lymphoma. Data came from immunoSEQ multiplex PCR; TCRdb stores just in-frame clones and leaves some out. The data hold approximately 45,000 clones, with around 64% observed a single time. Time point described: cycle 4 day 1 (C4D1), after less than seven weeks of nivolumab. There was relapse after autologous stem cell transplantation in every patient, and there was variation in brentuximab vedotin exposure. The sequencing used peripheral blood mononuclear cells (PBMCs), collected before the fourth cycle of nivolumab. Receptors were obtained from a human donor with classical Hodgkin lymphoma.

The chain joins TRBV19 to TRBJ2-2, with D possibly TRBD1 on 6 matching bases. Trimming stripped 6 bases from V and 6 bases from J, with 14 bases between. Germline assignment: CDR1 LNHDA and CDR2 SQIVND (reference sequence). The CDR3 consists of 14 residues. The CDR3 sequence: CASRSTGTAGELFF. DNA of the CDR3: TGTGCCAGTAGATCTACAGGGACGGCCGGGGAGCTGTTTTTT.

This clone was seen more than once but under ten times. The rearrangement uses TRBV27 and TRBJ2-3, with 10 bases fitting TRBD1. This CDR3 comprises 15 residues. Trimming removed 3 bases from V and 3 bases from J; junction bases left unmatched: 3. CDR1 MNHEY and CDR2 SMNVEV come from the germline V gene (reference sequence). The CDR3 sequence is CASSFGDRGTDTQYF. The CDR3 DNA sequence: TGTGCCAGCAGTTTTGGGGACAGGGGAACAGATACGCAGTATTTT.

The chain recombines TRBV18 with TRBJ1-5; weak D call: TRBD1 (6 bases). Germline CDR1 and CDR2: KGHSH and LQKENI. CDR3 length equals 14 residues. V lost 3 bases, J lost 6 bases, and 12 bases lay in between. The CDR3 here is CASSPLQGGQPQHF. CDR3 nucleotide sequence: TGTGCCAGCTCACCCCTACAGGGCGGTCAGCCCCAGCATTTT.

This chain connects TRBV9 to TRBJ2-1; the D is unclear. The ends were cut back, 1 base at V and 7 bases at J, with 15 bases in the middle. The CDR3 sequence is 15 residues long. CDR1 is SGDLS and CDR2 is YYNGEE in the germline V gene. The CDR3 DNA sequence: TGTGCCAGCAGCGTATCTCCCTCCCGGTGGAATGAGCAGTTCTTC. It yields the protein CASSVSPSRWNEQFF.

V gene TRBV15 combines with J gene TRBJ1-4; no clear D. This CDR3 is 15 amino acids long. V lost 1 base, J lost 7 bases, and 13 bases lay in between. Germline assignment: CDR1 LNHNV and CDR2 YYDKDF (reference sequence). In DNA form, the CDR3 reads TGTGCCACCAGCAGAGGGACCCCTGGAGGTGAAAAACTGTTTTTT. Translating gives CATSRGTPGGEKLFF. Drawing the rest from reference TRBV15 and TRBJ1-4, the complete variable domain is DAMVIQNPRYQVTQFGKPVTLSCSQTLNHNVMYWYQQKSSQAPKLLFHYYDKDFNNEADTPDNFQSRRPNTSFCFLDIRSPGLGDTAMYLCATSRGTPGGEKLFFGSGTQLSVL.

CDR3 DNA sequence: TGTGCCAGCAGTTACTACAGGATCGATAATTCACCCCTCCACTTT. The encoded protein is CASSYYRIDNSPLHF. This sequence joins TRBV6-5 and TRBJ1-6; D is possibly TRBD1 (5 bases). The V gene's germline CDR1 is MNHEY and CDR2 SVGAGI. The CDR3 is 15 amino acids. Trimming left V 1 base short and J 5 bases short, with 9 bases between.

This clone was observed a handful of times. CDR3 region: CASSEGRAGELFF. Written as DNA, the CDR3 is TGCGCCAGCAGCGAGGGGAGGGCCGGGGAGCTGTTTTTT. The rearrangement uses TRBV10-1 and TRBJ2-2; 7 nucleotides match TRBD2. Germline lookup yields CDR1 WNHNN and CDR2 SYGVQD (reference sequence). V trimming: 6 bases; J trimming: 6 bases; junction bases outside the gene matches: 4. The CDR3 has 13 amino acids.

The chain recombines TRBV11-2 with TRBJ2-2, with 13 bases identical to TRBD2. V gave up 5 bases and J gave up 8 bases; unmatched junction bases: 5. The CDR3 contains 15 residues. The germline V gene encodes CDR1 SGHAT and CDR2 FQNNGV. CDR3 sequence (DNA): TGTGCCAGCAGCCGAGGACTAGCGGGAGTGGGGGAGCTGTTTTTT. Translating it yields CASSRGLAGVGELFF. The whole variable domain, remainder taken from reference TRBV11-2 and TRBJ2-2, is EAGVAQSPRYKIIEKRQSVAFWCNPISGHATLYWYQQILGQGPKLLIQFQNNGVVDDSQLPKDRFSAERLKGVDSTLKIQPAKLEDSAVYLCASSRGLAGVGELFFGEGSRLTVL.

CDR3 region: CASSLGTAYEQYF. DNA for the CDR3: TGTGCCAGCAGCCTAGGGACGGCCTACGAGCAGTACTTC. This rearrangement joins TRBV7-2 to TRBJ2-5; D could derive from TRBD1 or TRBD2 (5 bases each). The better agreement between TRBJ2-7 and the DNA end casts doubt on the J call. This CDR3 is built from 13 residues. Germline CDR1 SGHTA, CDR2 FQGNSA.

The rearrangement links TRBV18 to TRBJ1-1; D may be TRBD1 (6 bases). V was shortened by 6 bases and J by 4 bases, with 15 bases between the two germline ends. Germline V gene lookup returns CDR1 KGHSH and CDR2 LQKENI. The CDR3 sequence is 14 residues long. CDR3 nucleotide sequence: TGTGCCAGCTCCGCCGGGGGCCGCAGCACTGAAGCTTTCTTT. It codes for CASSAGGRSTEAFF. The full variable domain, rest sourced from reference TRBV18 and TRBJ1-1, is NAGVMQNPRHLVRRRGQEARLRCSPMKGHSHVYWYRQLPEEGLKFMVYLQKENIIDESGMPKERFSAEFPKEGPSILRIQQVVRGDSAAYFCASSAGGRSTEAFFGQGTRLTVV.

On this clone: The identical CDR3 is also encoded by other nucleotide sequences in the sample. V gene TRBV30 combines with J gene TRBJ1-5; D possibly corresponds to TRBD1 (6 bases). Looked up from germline, CDR1 is GTSNPN and CDR2 is SVGIG (reference sequence). Deletions cut 3 bases from V and 4 bases from J, with 7 bases between. The CDR3 has 12 residues. This CDR3 reads CAWRQGNQPQHF. The CDR3 DNA sequence: TGTGCCTGGAGACAGGGTAATCAGCCCCAGCATTTT.

The V gene is TRBV6-1, the J gene TRBJ1-5; D ambiguous. This CDR3 is 15 amino acids long. Germline CDR1 MNHNS, CDR2 SASEGT. Trimming pared 4 bases from V and 4 bases from J, leaving 14 bases between. Here the CDR3 DNA reads TGTGCCAGCAGTGGCAGGATGGGTGGGAATCAGCCCCAGCATTTT. Protein product: CASSGRMGGNQPQHF.

The chain is built from TRBV19 and TRBJ1-5; no reliable D call. Germline lookup yields CDR1 LNHDA and CDR2 SQIVND (reference sequence). This CDR3 region has 14 residues. V was trimmed by 0 bases and J by 5 bases, leaving 8 bases between them. CDR3 sequence (DNA): TGTGCCAGTAGTATAGAAAGTCACGATCAGCCCCAGCATTTT. Translation: CASSIESHDQPQHF. Based on the CDR3 plus reference TRBV19 and TRBJ1-5, the full variable domain is DGGITQSPKYLFRKEGQNVTLSCEQNLNHDAMYWYRQDPGQGLRLIYYSQIVNDFQKGDIAEGYSVSREKKESFPLTVTSAQKNPTAFYLCASSIESHDQPQHFGDGTRLSIL.

This chain uses TRBV30 with TRBJ1-2; D is unclear. Trimming took off 0 bases at V and 7 bases at J, with 9 bases between the two ends. The CDR3 totals 12 residues. The germline CDR1 and CDR2 sequences are GTSNPN and SVGIG (reference sequence). The CDR3 DNA sequence: TGTGCCTGGAGTGTAGTGGGGTTTGGCTACACCTTC. This gives the protein CAWSVVGFGYTF.

The rearrangement joins TRBV7-9 to TRBJ2-7, with D unclear. V was shortened by 5 bases and J by 2 bases, with 13 bases between the two germline ends. The CDR3 length is 14 residues. Germline V gene sequence: CDR1 SEHNR, CDR2 FQNEAQ (reference sequence). The CDR3 bases are TGTGCCAGCAGCCAACAAGGCGGAACCTACGAGCAGTACTTC. Translating gives CASSQQGGTYEQYF. Combining the CDR3 with reference TRBV7-9 and TRBJ2-7 gives the whole variable domain DTGVSQNPRHKITKRGQNVTFRCDPISEHNRLYWYRQTLGQGPEFLTYFQNEAQLEKSRLLSDRFSAERPKGSFSTLEIQRTEQGDSAMYLCASSQQGGTYEQYFGPGTRLTVT.

The chain links TRBV5-1 to TRBJ2-7; 8 nucleotides agree with TRBD1. Germline CDR1 reads SGHRS; CDR2 reads YFSETQ. V lost 4 bases to trimming and J lost 6 bases; unmatched junction nucleotides: 9. This CDR3 contains 14 residues. CDR3 residues: CASSPQGAHSEQYF. The CDR3 nucleotides are TGCGCCAGCAGCCCCCAGGGGGCGCATAGCGAGCAGTACTTC.

By its share, this clone is medium-sized. This sequence joins TRBV19 and TRBJ1-2; D ambiguous. Germline assignment: CDR1 LNHDA and CDR2 SQIVND (reference sequence). This CDR3 has 13 amino acids. The ends were cut back, 0 bases at V and 7 bases at J, with 9 bases in the middle. The chain's CDR3 is CASSIDPGFGYTF. CDR3 in DNA: TGTGCCAGTAGTATAGACCCGGGGTTTGGCTACACCTTC.

J is TRBJ1-1 and V is TRBV29-1; 8 nucleotides agree with TRBD1. Germline CDR1 and CDR2: SQVTM and ANQGSEA. CDR3 size: 12 residues. The CDR3, as DNA: TGCAGAGATGGACAGGGTCACACTGAAGCTTTCTTT. It encodes CRDGQGHTEAFF.

The rearrangement uses TRBV28 and TRBJ2-1; D remains unclear. The germline V and J ends were trimmed by 3 bases and 0 bases, with 9 bases remaining between them. This CDR3 is 15 amino acids long. CDR1 and CDR2 (germline): MDHEN, SYDVKM. The CDR3 region has the DNA TGTGCCAGCAGTTTTGGAGACCGCTCCTACAATGAGCAGTTCTTC. Its translation is CASSFGDRSYNEQFF.

The CDR3 DNA sequence: TGTGCCAGCAGCGCCTACGTGAGCGGGGGGGCTTTAGATACGCAGTATTTT. This sequence encodes CASSAYVSGGALDTQYF. This rearrangement joins TRBV9 to TRBJ2-3; the match to TRBD2 covers 10 bases. CDR3 length equals 17 residues. Germline-derived CDR1 and CDR2 are SGDLS and YYNGEE. The V gene end was trimmed by 3 bases and the J gene end by 5 bases; junction bases not matched to a gene: 12.

This clone was seen only once. This chain uses TRBV30 with TRBJ1-1; no firm D call. The V and J ends lost 0 bases and 7 bases respectively, with 12 bases between them. Germline CDR1 is GTSNPN and CDR2 is SVGIG (reference sequence). This CDR3 region has 13 residues. The CDR3 coding sequence is TGTGCCTGGAGTGTCTCACGGCCGGGTGAAGCTTTCTTT. Residues: CAWSVSRPGEAFF.